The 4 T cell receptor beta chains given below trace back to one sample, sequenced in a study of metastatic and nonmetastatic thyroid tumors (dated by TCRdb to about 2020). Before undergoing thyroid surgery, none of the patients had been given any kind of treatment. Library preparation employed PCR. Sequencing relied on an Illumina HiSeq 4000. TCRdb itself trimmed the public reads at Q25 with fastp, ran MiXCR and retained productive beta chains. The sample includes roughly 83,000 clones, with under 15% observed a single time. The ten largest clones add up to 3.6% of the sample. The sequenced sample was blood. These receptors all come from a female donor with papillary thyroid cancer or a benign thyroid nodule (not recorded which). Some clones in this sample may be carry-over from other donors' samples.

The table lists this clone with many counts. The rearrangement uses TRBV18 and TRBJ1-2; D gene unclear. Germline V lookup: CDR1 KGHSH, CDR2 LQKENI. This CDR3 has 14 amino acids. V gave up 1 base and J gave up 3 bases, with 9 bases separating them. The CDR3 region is CASSPRGDYYGYTF. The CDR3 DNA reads TGTGCCAGCTCACCACGTGGCGACTACTATGGCTACACCTTC.

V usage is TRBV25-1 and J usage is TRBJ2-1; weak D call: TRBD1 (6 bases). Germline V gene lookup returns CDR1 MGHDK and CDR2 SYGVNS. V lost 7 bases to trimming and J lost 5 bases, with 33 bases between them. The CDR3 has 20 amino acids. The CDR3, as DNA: TGTGCCAGCATTGGTACCATCAGGGGATTCTCTCGAAAAGTCGACAATGAGCAGTTCTTC. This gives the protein CASIGTIRGFSRKVDNEQFF.

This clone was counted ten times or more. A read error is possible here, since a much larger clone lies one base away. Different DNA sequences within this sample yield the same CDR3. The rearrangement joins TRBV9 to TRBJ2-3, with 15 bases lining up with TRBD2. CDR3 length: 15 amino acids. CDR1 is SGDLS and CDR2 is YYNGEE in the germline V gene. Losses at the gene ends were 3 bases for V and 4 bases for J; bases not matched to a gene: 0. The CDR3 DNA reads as TGTGCCAGCAGCGGGACTAGCGGGGGGGCAGATACGCAGTATTTT. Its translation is CASSGTSGGADTQYF. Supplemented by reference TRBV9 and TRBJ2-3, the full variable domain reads DSGVTQTPKHLITATGQRVTLRCSPRSGDLSVYWYQQSLDQGLQFLIQYYNGEERAKGNILERFSAQQFPDLHSELNLSSLELGDSALYFCASSGTSGGADTQYFGPGTRLTVL.

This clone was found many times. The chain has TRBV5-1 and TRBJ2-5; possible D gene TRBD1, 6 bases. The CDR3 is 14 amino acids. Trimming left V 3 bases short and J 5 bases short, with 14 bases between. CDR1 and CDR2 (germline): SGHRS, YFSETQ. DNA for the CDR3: TGCGCCAGCAGCTATGGACAGCCGTGGGAGACCCAGTACTTC. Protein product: CASSYGQPWETQYF.